Given below is one T cell receptor (beta chain) in context. Antigen unknown. The sample is drawn from a study of CD8 T cells in ankylosing spondylitis. Study-level results: Some of the motif variants had earlier been found in reactive arthritis patients' fluid and blood. Typical of ankylosing spondylitis blood, it appeared, was a TCR beta motif of several highly homologous variants. Reports say disease-linked clones showed up significantly more in matched ankylosing spondylitis synovial fluid. Disease-linked clones bore a CD8+ phenotype, appearing relatively rarely in peripheral blood.

Libraries of TCR beta came from quantitative 5'-RACE with molecular barcodes. TCRdb passed the 5' RACE reads through MiXCR, listing each CDR3 protein once. The table includes some 700,000 distinct CDR3 sequences, roughly 19% detected once. The sample comprised blood, either unsorted or a sorted T cell fraction (not recorded which). This receptor was identified in a male donor with ankylosing spondylitis.

CDR3 sequence: CSARAGGWNTEAFF. The CDR3 nucleotides read TGCAGTGCTAGAGCCGGGGGGTGGAACACTGAAGCTTTCTTT. This chain links TRBV20-1 with TRBJ1-1, with a tentative D call TRBD1 (5 bases). Germline-derived CDR1 and CDR2 are DFQATT and SNEGSKA (reference sequence). V was shortened by 1 base and J by 1 base, with 10 bases between the two germline ends. The CDR3 loop spans 14 amino acids.